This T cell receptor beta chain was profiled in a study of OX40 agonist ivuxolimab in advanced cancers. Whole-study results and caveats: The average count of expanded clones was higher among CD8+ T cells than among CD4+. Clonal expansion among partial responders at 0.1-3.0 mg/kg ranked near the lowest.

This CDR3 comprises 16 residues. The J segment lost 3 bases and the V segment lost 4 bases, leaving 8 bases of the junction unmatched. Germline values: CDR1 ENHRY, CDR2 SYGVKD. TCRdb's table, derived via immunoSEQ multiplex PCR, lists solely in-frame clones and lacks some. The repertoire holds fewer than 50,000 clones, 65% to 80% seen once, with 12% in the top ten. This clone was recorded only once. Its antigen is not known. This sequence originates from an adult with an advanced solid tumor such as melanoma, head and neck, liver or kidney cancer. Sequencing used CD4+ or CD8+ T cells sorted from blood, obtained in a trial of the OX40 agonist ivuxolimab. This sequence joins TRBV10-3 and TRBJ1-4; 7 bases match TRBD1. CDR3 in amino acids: CAISGQGPGANEKLFF. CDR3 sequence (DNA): TGTGCCATCAGTGGACAGGGTCCGGGGGCTAATGAAAAACTGTTTTTT.